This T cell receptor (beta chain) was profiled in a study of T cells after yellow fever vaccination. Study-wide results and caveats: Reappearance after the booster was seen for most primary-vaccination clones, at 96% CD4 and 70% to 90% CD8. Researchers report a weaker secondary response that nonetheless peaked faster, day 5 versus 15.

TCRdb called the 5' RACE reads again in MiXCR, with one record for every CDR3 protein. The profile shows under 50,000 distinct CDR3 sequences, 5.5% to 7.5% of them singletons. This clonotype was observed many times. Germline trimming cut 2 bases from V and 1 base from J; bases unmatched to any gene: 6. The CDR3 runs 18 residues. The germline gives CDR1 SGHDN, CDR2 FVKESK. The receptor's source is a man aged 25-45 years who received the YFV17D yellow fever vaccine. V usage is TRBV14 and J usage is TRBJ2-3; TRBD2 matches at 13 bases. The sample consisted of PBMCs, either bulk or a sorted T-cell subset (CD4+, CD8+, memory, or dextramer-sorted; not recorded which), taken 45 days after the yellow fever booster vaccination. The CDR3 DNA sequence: TGTGCCAGCAGCCAAAAACTAGCGGGAGGGCCTCGCACAGATACGCAGTATTTT. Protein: CASSQKLAGGPRTDTQYF.